The 17 T cell receptor beta chains below all came from one sample that was sequenced in a study of technical replicates of blood from several donors. Method: immunoSEQ multiplex PCR; TCRdb's copy keeps in-frame clones and lacks some. The sample holds tens of thousands of clones; roughly 90% are singletons and the top ten take 0.39%. Source material: T cells isolated from PBMCs. These TCRs come from a human donor in good health.

V gene TRBV27 combines with J gene TRBJ1-5, with D hard to call. This CDR3 has 14 residues. Germline V gene lookup returns CDR1 MNHEY and CDR2 SMNVEV (reference sequence). The germline V and J ends were trimmed by 3 bases and 1 base, with 7 bases remaining between them. The CDR3 is CASSFARSNQPQHF. Written as DNA, the CDR3 is TGTGCCAGCAGTTTTGCCAGGAGCAATCAGCCCCAGCATTTT.

J is TRBJ1-2 and V is TRBV11-2, with D possibly matching TRBD1 (5 bases). Germline V gene sequence: CDR1 SGHAT, CDR2 FQNNGV. Trimming pared 0 bases from V and 4 bases from J, leaving 12 bases between. This CDR3 comprises 15 residues. CDR3 sequence reads: CASSLDSGGLYGYTF. DNA for the CDR3: TGTGCCAGCAGCTTAGATTCGGGGGGACTCTATGGCTACACCTTC.

The chain combines TRBV7-8 with TRBJ2-3, with no clear D. V was trimmed by 10 bases and J by 2 bases, leaving 7 bases between them. The germline CDR1 and CDR2 sequences are SGHVS and FQNEAQ. The CDR3 spans 11 residues. The CDR3: CATYSTDTQYF. The CDR3 DNA is TGTGCCACCTATTCCACAGATACGCAGTATTTT.

V usage is TRBV19 and J usage is TRBJ2-1, with a tentative D call TRBD2 (5 bases). From germline, CDR1 is LNHDA and CDR2 SQIVND (reference sequence). V lost 3 bases, J lost 7 bases, and 13 bases lay in between. The CDR3 sequence is 14 residues long. The CDR3 loop reads CASSMRERKNEQFF. The CDR3 DNA follows: TGTGCCAGTAGTATGAGGGAGAGGAAGAATGAGCAGTTCTTC.

The V call is TRBV7-9, the J call TRBJ2-3, with a weak D call TRBD2 (6 bases). The CDR3 covers 14 residues. The V end lost 3 bases, the J end lost 2 bases, and 9 bases lay between the germline ends. The V gene's germline CDR1 is SEHNR and CDR2 FQNEAQ (reference sequence). CDR3 coding DNA: TGTGCCAGCAGCTTCGGGGACTCCACAGATACGCAGTATTTT. This codes for CASSFGDSTDTQYF. The complete variable domain, with remaining parts taken from reference TRBV7-9 and TRBJ2-3, reads DTGVSQNPRHKITKRGQNVTFRCDPISEHNRLYWYRQTLGQGPEFLTYFQNEAQLEKSRLLSDRFSAERPKGSFSTLEIQRTEQGDSAMYLCASSFGDSTDTQYFGPGTRLTVL.

The gene calls are TRBV5-1 and TRBJ2-1, with 8 bases matching TRBD2. V gave up 5 bases and J gave up 0 bases; unmatched junction bases: 1. This CDR3 is 14 amino acids long. Germline V gene sequence: CDR1 SGHRS, CDR2 YFSETQ. In DNA, the CDR3 is TGCGCCAGCAGTGGGACTAGCTCCTACAATGAGCAGTTCTTC. This translates into CASSGTSSYNEQFF.

The chain recombines TRBV5-1 with TRBJ2-1; 7 bases are shared with TRBD2. The CDR3 sequence is 16 residues long. V shed 0 bases, J shed 0 bases, and the junction held 3 bases outside the gene matches. Per the germline V gene, CDR1 is SGHRS and CDR2 is YFSETQ. The CDR3 protein is CASSLGAGASYNEQFF. The CDR3 region has the DNA TGCGCCAGCAGCTTGGGTGCGGGAGCCTCCTACAATGAGCAGTTCTTC.

This clone was detected many times. This rearrangement joins TRBV19 to TRBJ2-7, with a tentative D call TRBD2 (5 bases). This CDR3 is 11 amino acids long. Looked up from germline, CDR1 is LNHDA and CDR2 is SQIVND (reference sequence). V lost 7 bases to trimming and J lost 7 bases, with 11 bases between them. The CDR3, as DNA: TGTGCCAGTACCTATGGGGAGGAGCAGTACTTC. It translates to CASTYGEEQYF. Full variable domain (rest looked up from reference TRBV19 and TRBJ2-7): DGGITQSPKYLFRKEGQNVTLSCEQNLNHDAMYWYRQDPGQGLRLIYYSQIVNDFQKGDIAEGYSVSREKKESFPLTVTSAQKNPTAFYLCASTYGEEQYFGPGTRLTVT.

The chain recombines TRBV5-5 with TRBJ1-2; D may be TRBD1 (5 bases). V lost 0 bases, J lost 6 bases, and 15 bases lay in between. The germline V gene has CDR1 SGHKS and CDR2 YYEKEE (reference sequence). The CDR3 has 15 residues. CDR3: CASSLEPQGLNGYTF. The CDR3, as DNA: TGTGCCAGCAGCTTGGAACCCCAGGGCCTTAATGGCTACACCTTC.

The chain recombines TRBV5-1 with TRBJ1-4; 7 bases are shared with TRBD1. The V segment lost 5 bases and the J segment 7 bases; nucleotides outside the gene matches: 8. Germline V CDR1 and CDR2: SGHRS, YFSETQ. This CDR3 has 14 residues. CDR3 sequence (DNA): TGCGCCAGCAGACGAGGGGGCGAAAGTGAAAAACTGTTTTTT. Protein product: CASRRGGESEKLFF.

In this sample, this clone turned up once. The chain is built from TRBV27 and TRBJ2-7; D remains unclear. Germline V lookup: CDR1 MNHEY, CDR2 SMNVEV (reference sequence). The CDR3 runs to 14 residues. V dropped 5 bases and J dropped 0 bases, with 11 bases sitting between them. The chain's CDR3 is CASSPVPLSYEQYF. For the CDR3, the DNA is TGTGCCAGCAGTCCCGTCCCCCTCTCCTACGAGCAGTACTTC.

V is TRBV6-5 and J is TRBJ2-3, with 12 bases fitting TRBD2. The CDR3 is made up of 15 amino acids. V was pared by 6 bases and J by 3 bases, with 4 bases of the junction left unmatched. From germline, CDR1 is MNHEY and CDR2 SVGAGI. The CDR3 loop is CASRPSGRETDTQYF. In nucleotides, the CDR3 is TGTGCCAGCAGGCCTAGCGGGAGGGAAACAGATACGCAGTATTTT.

The CDR3 DNA reads as TGTGCCAGCAGCAAGACCTCTAGCGCCTACCTCTCCTACGAGCAGTACTTC. Residues: CASSKTSSAYLSYEQYF. The J gene is TRBJ2-7, the V gene TRBV7-2; D is possibly TRBD2 (6 bases). Germline V gene data show CDR1 as SGHTA and CDR2 as FQGNSA. The V end was cut by 5 bases, the J end by 0 bases, with 20 bases between. The CDR3 contains 17 residues.

V and J are TRBV19 and TRBJ2-1, with 9 bases matching TRBD2. Germline V gene sequence: CDR1 LNHDA, CDR2 SQIVND (reference sequence). The junction had 4 bases not matched to a gene; V was cut back by 4 bases and J by 0 bases. CDR3 length: 16 amino acids. The CDR3 reads CASSTYSGSSYNEQFF. DNA for the CDR3: TGTGCCAGTAGTACCTATAGCGGGAGCTCCTACAATGAGCAGTTCTTC.

V usage is TRBV9 and J usage is TRBJ2-5; a possible D gene is TRBD1 (6 bases). Looked up from germline, CDR1 is SGDLS and CDR2 is YYNGEE. The CDR3 covers 15 residues. V was pared by 4 bases and J by 1 base, with 14 bases between. The CDR3 reads CASSPPGVTQETQYF. DNA for the CDR3: TGTGCCAGCAGCCCTCCAGGGGTCACCCAAGAGACCCAGTACTTC.

The chain has TRBV9 and TRBJ2-1; a weak D match, TRBD2 (5 bases). Germline CDR1 SGDLS, CDR2 YYNGEE. The CDR3 is made up of 14 amino acids. Trimming removed 0 bases from V and 10 bases from J, with 14 bases in between. The CDR3 coding sequence is TGTGCCAGCAGCGTAGAACTAGTTTGGTCGGAGCAGTTCTTC. It specifies CASSVELVWSEQFF.

The chain employs TRBV28 and TRBJ1-5; D is unresolved. With 9 bases removed from V and 0 bases from J, the gap between germline ends came to 21 bases. Germline CDR1 MDHEN, CDR2 SYDVKM. The CDR3 contains 17 residues. For the CDR3, the DNA is TGTGCCAGGAATCACACCCGGACGGGAGATAGCAATCAGCCCCAGCATTTT. It is translated as CARNHTRTGDSNQPQHF.